The 13 T cell receptor beta chains in this list originate from one sample, sequenced in a study of shared clonotypes between healthy human individuals. TCRdb keeps only in-frame clones here, not all; method: immunoSEQ multiplex PCR. The sample lists fewer than 1 million clones, 96% occurring once. Only CD45RO-negative cells positively selected for CCR7 counted as naive CD8 cells, so terminally differentiated effector memory CD45RA+ cells were excluded. The sample taken for sequencing was naive CD8+ T cells sorted from blood. The receptors come from a man aged 25-45 years in good health.

The chain employs TRBV5-5 and TRBJ2-7; 7 nucleotides match TRBD2. The CDR3 is 14 residues long. The J segment lost 2 bases and the V segment lost 1 base, leaving 3 bases of the junction unmatched. Germline lookup yields CDR1 SGHKS and CDR2 YYEKEE (reference sequence). The CDR3 sequence is CASSLWTSPYEQYF. CDR3 coding DNA: TGTGCCAGCAGCTTGTGGACTAGTCCCTACGAGCAGTACTTC.

Remarks on this clone: The sample has other DNA sequences that encode this CDR3 too. V is TRBV9 and J is TRBJ1-5, with 10 nucleotides matching TRBD1. This CDR3 has 15 amino acids. From germline, CDR1 is SGDLS and CDR2 YYNGEE. Trimming took 3 bases from V and 2 from J; bases not matched to a gene: 2. The CDR3 DNA is TGTGCCAGCAGCGCCGGGACAGGGGGCAATCAGCCCCAGCATTTT. Translated: CASSAGTGGNQPQHF.

The genes are TRBV7-9 and TRBJ1-5; TRBD1 might be the D (5 bases). Trimming left V 0 bases short and J 6 bases short, with 9 bases between. Germline loops: CDR1 SEHNR, CDR2 FQNEAQ (reference sequence). This CDR3 is 14 amino acids long. DNA of the CDR3: TGTGCCAGCAGCTTAGCCGGCGGGGGTCAGCCCCAGCATTTT. Its protein product is CASSLAGGGQPQHF.

On this clone: At one of its ends the junction is not consistent with the germline gene, which may arise from a read error. The chain combines TRBV4-2 with TRBJ2-7, with TRBD2 identical over 12 bases. The CDR3 runs 13 residues. Germline CDR1 reads LGHNA; CDR2 reads YNFKEQ. CDR3 sequence (DNA): TGTGCCAGCAGCCAAATTGGACTAGCGGGAACATTCTTC. Translation: CASSQIGLAGTFF.

The chain recombines TRBV6-5 with TRBJ1-2, with a weak D call TRBD1 (5 bases). Trimming took off 2 bases at V and 1 base at J, with 11 bases between the two ends. Germline-derived CDR1 and CDR2 are MNHEY and SVGAGI. The CDR3 loop spans 15 amino acids. The CDR3 region has the DNA TGTGCCAGCAGTTACGCCGAGGACAATAACTATGGCTACACCTTC. Protein sequence: CASSYAEDNNYGYTF.

The table lists this clone with a count of one. The V and J genes are TRBV5-1 and TRBJ1-3; D call uncertain. The CDR3 is 14 residues long. Per the germline V gene, CDR1 is SGHRS and CDR2 is YFSETQ. The V and J ends lost 0 bases and 8 bases respectively, with 12 bases between them. CDR3 amino acids: CASSLETGWDTIYF. The CDR3 DNA follows: TGCGCCAGCAGCTTGGAGACGGGGTGGGACACCATATATTTT.

The chain carries TRBV28 and TRBJ1-4; D ambiguous. Germline V lookup: CDR1 MDHEN, CDR2 SYDVKM. The CDR3 totals 13 residues. Trimming took off 1 base at V and 5 bases at J, with 5 bases between the two ends. The chain's CDR3 is CASSLSRNEKLFF. Here the CDR3 DNA reads TGTGCCAGCAGTTTATCACGAAATGAAAAACTGTTTTTT. Supplemented by reference TRBV28 and TRBJ1-4, the full variable domain reads DVKVTQSSRYLVKRTGEKVFLECVQDMDHENMFWYRQDPGLGLRLIYFSYDVKMKEKGDIPEGYSVSREKKERFSLILESASTNQTSMYLCASSLSRNEKLFFGSGTQLSVL.

The chain is built from TRBV5-1 and TRBJ2-5; 8 nucleotides match TRBD1. The CDR3 contains 15 residues. V shed 4 bases, J shed 4 bases, and the junction held 9 bases outside the gene matches. CDR1 and CDR2 from the germline V gene are SGHRS and YFSETQ. CDR3 coding DNA: TGCGCCAGCAGCCCGATACAGGGGGTAGGAGAGACCCAGTACTTC. This translates into CASSPIQGVGETQYF.

The chain couples TRBV6-5 to TRBJ2-1, with D possibly being TRBD1 or TRBD2 (5 bases each). V shed 2 bases and J shed 6 bases, with 14 bases lying between them. The CDR3 is 15 amino acids. CDR1 and CDR2 from the germline V gene are MNHEY and SVGAGI. DNA of the CDR3: TGTGCCAGCAGTTACGGGGCAGGGACGGGCAATGAGCAGTTCTTC. It is translated as CASSYGAGTGNEQFF.

The chain recombines TRBV29-1 with TRBJ2-7, with D tentatively TRBD1 or TRBD2 (5 bases each). This CDR3 has 16 residues. Trimming left V 3 bases short and J 3 bases short, with 21 bases between. Germline V gives CDR1 SQVTM, CDR2 ANQGSEA. The CDR3 coding sequence is TGCAGCGTTGACGGCGGGTCAGGGAAATCATTCTACGAGCAGTACTTC. Its translation: CSVDGGSGKSFYEQYF.

This chain uses TRBV27 with TRBJ2-1; D not certain. CDR3 length: 14 residues. Deletions cut 5 bases from V and 6 bases from J, with 14 bases between. The germline V gene encodes CDR1 MNHEY and CDR2 SMNVEV (reference sequence). The CDR3 reads CASSPGRLPNEQFF. CDR3 nucleotide sequence: TGTGCCAGCAGTCCCGGACGGTTACCCAATGAGCAGTTCTTC.

The chain employs TRBV5-5 and TRBJ2-5; tentative D call: TRBD1 (5 bases). Trimming shortened V by 2 bases and J by 9 bases, and 17 bases separated the two germline ends. CDR3 length: 14 amino acids. Germline lookup yields CDR1 SGHKS and CDR2 YYEKEE (reference sequence). CDR3 sequence: CASSFRVGQWSQYF. Here the CDR3 DNA reads TGTGCCAGCAGCTTCAGGGTGGGGCAGTGGTCCCAGTACTTC.

This clone appeared a single time. The chain employs TRBV7-9 and TRBJ2-2; 10 bases match TRBD2. Germline trimming cut 1 base from V and 5 bases from J; bases unmatched to any gene: 4. From germline, CDR1 is SEHNR and CDR2 FQNEAQ (reference sequence). This CDR3 is built from 16 residues. Written as DNA, the CDR3 is TGTGCCAGCAGCTTAGTACTAGCGGGACAAACCGGGGAGCTGTTTTTT. This encodes CASSLVLAGQTGELFF.